The 20 T cell receptor beta chains listed next were all sequenced from one sample in a study of long-term antiretroviral therapy in people with HIV (dated by TCRdb to the early 2020s). The immunoSEQ hsTCRB v3.0 assay was used at survey level resolution to sequence the TRB variable region. Imported from immuneACCESS, the table was reduced by TCRdb to in-frame sequences with V and J called. These copies leave out some clones; in studies compared against another copy, an unresolved V gene accounts for under half, and the cause of the remainder is not known. Present in this sample are roughly 34,000 clones, around 79% of which were seen just once. Roughly 3.1% of the sample is in the top ten clones. The sequencing here drew on unsorted PBMCs, taken 1.9 years after starting antiretroviral therapy. The receptors were sampled from a young man with HIV.

This clone appeared a single time. The chain joins TRBV4-1 to TRBJ1-5, with D hard to call. The CDR3 consists of 15 residues. Trimming left V 1 base short and J 0 bases short, with 7 bases between. Per germline, CDR1 MGHRA and CDR2 YSYEKL. DNA of the CDR3: TGCGCCAGCAGCCAAGGTGTATCTAGCAATCAGCCCCAGCATTTT. This sequence encodes CASSQGVSSNQPQHF.

The chain couples TRBV5-8 to TRBJ1-2, with D unresolved. The CDR3 has 15 residues. Deletions cut 4 bases from V and 0 bases from J, with 13 bases between. Germline V gene lookup returns CDR1 SGHTS and CDR2 YDEGEE. CDR3: CASSIGRRTNYGYTF. Written as DNA, the CDR3 is TGTGCCAGCAGCATTGGACGGAGAACTAACTATGGCTACACCTTC.

This clone was seen only a few times. The rearrangement joins TRBV11-2 to TRBJ1-1; D is unresolved. This CDR3 region has 15 residues. CDR1 and CDR2 (germline): SGHAT, FQNNGV. V was trimmed by 1 base and J by 0 bases, leaving 9 bases between them. CDR3 nucleotides: TGTGCCAGCAGCTTAGTTGGGATAATGAACACTGAAGCTTTCTTT. As protein: CASSLVGIMNTEAFF. The full variable domain, with the rest looked up from reference TRBV11-2 and TRBJ1-1, is EAGVAQSPRYKIIEKRQSVAFWCNPISGHATLYWYQQILGQGPKLLIQFQNNGVVDDSQLPKDRFSAERLKGVDSTLKIQPAKLEDSAVYLCASSLVGIMNTEAFFGQGTRLTVV.

The chain links TRBV30 to TRBJ1-5; D gene uncertain. V lost 2 bases and J 2 bases, leaving 10 bases between the germline ends. Germline loops: CDR1 GTSNPN, CDR2 SVGIG (reference sequence). This CDR3 comprises 14 residues. CDR3 sequence: CAWSRNGGNQPQHF. DNA for the CDR3: TGTGCCTGGAGTCGTAACGGGGGCAATCAGCCCCAGCATTTT.

The V call is TRBV27, the J call TRBJ2-7; a possible D gene is TRBD2 (5 bases). Between the trimmed V and J ends, which lost 5 bases and 2 bases, there was a span of 19 bases. There are 16 residues in the CDR3. CDR1 and CDR2 (germline): MNHEY, SMNVEV (reference sequence). As DNA, the CDR3 is TGTGCCAGCAGTCCCCGACCGCCGGAGGATGCCTACGAGCAGTACGTC. It is translated as CASSPRPPEDAYEQYV.

The chain uses TRBV15 and TRBJ1-5; D gene uncertain. V was clipped by 2 bases and J by 5 bases, with 13 bases between them. Germline V CDR1 and CDR2: LNHNV, YYDKDF (reference sequence). This CDR3 has 15 residues. The CDR3 here is CATSRRAPEDQPQHF. The DNA of the CDR3 is TGTGCCACCAGCAGAAGGGCCCCAGAAGATCAGCCCCAGCATTTT.

This chain links TRBV11-2 with TRBJ2-7; the match to TRBD2 covers 9 bases. The V segment lost 5 bases and the J segment 2 bases; nucleotides outside the gene matches: 10. Germline loops: CDR1 SGHAT, CDR2 FQNNGV. CDR3 size: 16 residues. For the CDR3, the DNA is TGTGCCAGCAGCCGGCTAGCGGGGCGTGATACCTACGAGCAGTACTTC. Its translation is CASSRLAGRDTYEQYF. The full variable domain, with the rest looked up from reference TRBV11-2 and TRBJ2-7, is EAGVAQSPRYKIIEKRQSVAFWCNPISGHATLYWYQQILGQGPKLLIQFQNNGVVDDSQLPKDRFSAERLKGVDSTLKIQPAKLEDSAVYLCASSRLAGRDTYEQYFGPGTRLTVT.

V gene TRBV6-5 combines with J gene TRBJ1-4; perhaps TRBD1 as D (6 bases). The germline CDR1 and CDR2 sequences are MNHEY and SVGAGI. V was cut by 2 bases and J by 0 bases, with 10 bases left in between. This CDR3 contains 16 residues. CDR3 DNA: TGTGCCAGCAGTTACGGGACATCCGCAACTAATGAAAAACTGTTTTTT. Translated: CASSYGTSATNEKLFF.

This clone was observed once. The rearrangement joins TRBV15 to TRBJ1-5, with TRBD1 matching 8 bases. Unmatched junction bases numbered 4, after V lost 3 bases and J lost 6 bases. The CDR3 runs to 14 residues. The germline V gene encodes CDR1 LNHNV and CDR2 YYDKDF (reference sequence). CDR3 loop: CATSRGQVGQPQHF. CDR3 bases: TGTGCCACCAGCAGGGGACAGGTTGGTCAGCCCCAGCATTTT.

This clone was recorded only once. CDR3 loop: CASSELVWGAASTDTQYF. In DNA, the CDR3 is TGTGCCAGCAGTGAATTAGTTTGGGGAGCCGCTAGCACAGATACGCAGTATTTT. This chain links TRBV6-1 with TRBJ2-3; tentative D call: TRBD2 (5 bases). This CDR3 spans 18 amino acids. Germline CDR1 MNHNS, CDR2 SASEGT. The V gene lost 2 bases and the J gene lost 0 bases, with 18 bases spanning the gap.

The rearrangement uses TRBV6-4 and TRBJ2-3; 7 nucleotides match TRBD2. Germline CDR1 MRHNA, CDR2 SNTAGT. After removal of 2 bases from V and 4 bases from J, the junction contained 3 bases not matched to a gene. The CDR3 contains 14 residues. The CDR3 DNA follows: TGTGCCAGCAGTGACGGGGGGGGGTCAGATACGCAGTATTTT. This gives the protein CASSDGGGSDTQYF.

The chain combines TRBV25-1 with TRBJ2-5; 7 bases align to TRBD1. The CDR3 has 13 amino acids. V dropped 8 bases and J dropped 2; count of bases not matched to a gene: 5. Per the germline V gene, CDR1 is MGHDK and CDR2 is SYGVNS. CDR3 loop: CASGQDPQETQYF. The DNA for the CDR3 is TGTGCCAGCGGACAGGACCCACAAGAGACCCAGTACTTC.

This chain links TRBV7-9 with TRBJ2-3, with TRBD1 identical over 7 bases. The germline CDR1 and CDR2 sequences are SEHNR and FQNEAQ (reference sequence). The CDR3 length is 17 residues. V was pared by 5 bases and J by 0 bases, with 11 bases of the junction left unmatched. As DNA, the CDR3 is TGTGCCAGCAGCCTCGGACAGGTTTCCTTAAGCACAGATACGCAGTATTTT. Translating gives CASSLGQVSLSTDTQYF.

The chain combines TRBV13 with TRBJ2-2; 12 nucleotides match TRBD1. The CDR3 consists of 15 residues. Germline trimming cut 5 bases from V and 2 bases from J; bases unmatched to any gene: 0. CDR1 is PRHDT, CDR2 FYEKMQ, per germline (reference sequence). The CDR3 spells CASSGTGGNTGELFF. CDR3 bases: TGTGCCAGCAGCGGGACAGGGGGCAACACCGGGGAGCTGTTTTTT.

This clone was counted a single time. V and J are TRBV15 and TRBJ1-5, with a weak D call TRBD1 (6 bases). The CDR3 consists of 16 residues. V lost 5 bases, J lost 6 bases, and 20 bases lay in between. Germline V gene sequence: CDR1 LNHNV, CDR2 YYDKDF (reference sequence). The CDR3 DNA is TGTGCCACCAGCTCTCGACAGGCCCGGGCGGGTCAGCCCCAGCATTTT. It is translated as CATSSRQARAGQPQHF.

CDR3 loop: CASSITVDGEKLFF. In nucleotides, the CDR3 is TGTGCCAGCAGCATCACGGTAGACGGTGAAAAACTGTTTTTT. The chain couples TRBV28 to TRBJ1-4; D ambiguous. The CDR3 loop spans 14 amino acids. CDR1 is MDHEN and CDR2 is SYDVKM in the germline V gene. Between the trimmed V and J ends, which lost 6 bases and 7 bases, there was a span of 15 bases.

The chain uses TRBV5-5 and TRBJ1-2; weak D call: TRBD1 (5 bases). V was clipped by 4 bases and J by 6 bases, with 22 bases between them. This CDR3 is built from 16 residues. From germline, CDR1 is SGHKS and CDR2 YYEKEE (reference sequence). The CDR3 is CASSPQPGRGEDGYTF. Here the CDR3 DNA reads TGTGCCAGCAGCCCCCAACCGGGACGGGGAGAGGATGGCTACACCTTC.

The chain combines TRBV7-8 with TRBJ1-2; D ambiguous. Germline lookup yields CDR1 SGHVS and CDR2 FQNEAQ. The CDR3 spans 14 residues. The V and J ends lost 5 bases and 2 bases respectively, with 12 bases between them. This CDR3 reads CASSPSVQNYGYTF. CDR3 nucleotides: TGTGCCAGCAGCCCATCGGTCCAAAACTATGGCTACACCTTC.

V usage is TRBV2 and J usage is TRBJ2-5; D perhaps matches TRBD2 (5 bases). This CDR3 has 13 amino acids. Germline V CDR1 and CDR2: SNHLY, FYNNEI. V lost 6 bases, J lost 5 bases, and 13 bases lay in between. DNA for the CDR3: TGTGCCAGCAGCATGGAGGTTTTGGAGACCCAGTACTTC. Translated, it gives CASSMEVLETQYF.

The chain recombines TRBV11-2 with TRBJ1-1, with D perhaps matching TRBD1 (5 bases). Germline assignment: CDR1 SGHAT and CDR2 FQNNGV. The CDR3 runs to 12 residues. The V end lost 5 bases, the J end lost 10 bases, and 14 bases lay between the germline ends. The CDR3 DNA reads as TGTGCCAGCAGCGGGGCCGAGGTGGGAGCTTTCTTT. This translates into CASSGAEVGAFF.